Here is one TCR beta chain with its context. No antigen is known for it. These data originate in a study of post-analysis software for immune sequencing data. Study details: The study covered relapsing-remitting, secondary progressive and progressive-relapsing courses of multiple sclerosis.

V was pared by 2 bases and J by 6 bases, with 19 bases between. The CDR3 is 16 amino acids. Germline CDR1 and CDR2: MNHNY and SVGAGI (reference sequence). Presence of unique molecular identifiers characterized the TCR beta cDNA libraries. Starting from around 0.96 to 9.9 million T cells, the study yielded 460,000 or so cDNA molecules. TCRdb re-derived calls from the PCR reads in MiXCR, one entry per CDR3 protein. The data hold fewer than 850,000 distinct CDR3 sequences, with 25% to 30% observed a single time. Whole-study findings and limits: Same-batch samples co-clustered strongly by F measure. Compared against controls, patients with multiple sclerosis displayed significantly lower normalized Chao1 diversity. In patients, TRBV5-6, TRBV5-1 and TRBV20-1 belonged to roughly five TRBV segments found more frequently than in controls.

The rearrangement joins TRBV6-6 to TRBJ2-5; D call uncertain. The TCR was taken from a girl aged 10 to 17 with multiple sclerosis. What was sequenced was blood. CDR3 DNA sequence: TGTGCCAGCAGTTACCCTCTCGAGACGAAGATAAAGACCCAGTACTTC. Its protein product is CASSYPLETKIKTQYF.